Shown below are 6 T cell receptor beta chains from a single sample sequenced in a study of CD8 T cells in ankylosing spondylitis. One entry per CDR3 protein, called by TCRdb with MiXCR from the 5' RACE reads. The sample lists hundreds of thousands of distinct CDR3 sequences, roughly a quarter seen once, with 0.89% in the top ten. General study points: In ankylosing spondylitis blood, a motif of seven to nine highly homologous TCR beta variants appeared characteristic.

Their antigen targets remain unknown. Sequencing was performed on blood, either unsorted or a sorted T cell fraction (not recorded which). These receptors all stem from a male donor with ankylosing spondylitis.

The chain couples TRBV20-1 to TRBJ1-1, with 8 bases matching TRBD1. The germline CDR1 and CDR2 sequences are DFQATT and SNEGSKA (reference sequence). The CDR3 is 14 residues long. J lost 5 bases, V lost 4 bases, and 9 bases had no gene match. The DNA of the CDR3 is TGCAGTGCTACAGGGGGCCGATTGAGGACTGAAGCTTTCTTT. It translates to CSATGGRLRTEAFF.

The CDR3 reads CASSRIGGEGNEQFF. The DNA of the CDR3 is TGTGCCAGCAGCCGGATCGGGGGAGAGGGCAATGAGCAGTTCTTC. V gene TRBV4-2 combines with J gene TRBJ2-1; a weak D match, TRBD2 (6 bases). CDR1 is LGHNA and CDR2 is YNFKEQ in the germline V gene. This CDR3 has 15 amino acids. The V end lost 4 bases, the J end lost 6 bases, and 16 bases lay between the germline ends.

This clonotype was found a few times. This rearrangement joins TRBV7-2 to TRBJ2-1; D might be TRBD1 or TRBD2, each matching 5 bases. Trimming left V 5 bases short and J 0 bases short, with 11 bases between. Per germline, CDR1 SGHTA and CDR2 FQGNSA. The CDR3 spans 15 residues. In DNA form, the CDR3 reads TGTGCCAGCAGCCGAGGGGCTACCTCCTACAATGAGCAGTTCTTC. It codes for CASSRGATSYNEQFF. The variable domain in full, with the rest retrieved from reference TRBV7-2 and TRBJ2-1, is GAGVSQSPSNKVTEKGKDVELRCDPISGHTALYWYRQSLGQGLEFLIYFQGNSAPDKSGLPSDRFSAERTGGSVSTLTIQRTQQEDSAVYLCASSRGATSYNEQFFGPGTRLTVL.

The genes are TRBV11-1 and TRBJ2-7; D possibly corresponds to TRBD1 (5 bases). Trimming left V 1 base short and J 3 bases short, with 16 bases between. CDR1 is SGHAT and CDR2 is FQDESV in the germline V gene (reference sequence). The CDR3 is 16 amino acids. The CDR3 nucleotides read TGTGCCAGCAGCTTAGGGAGTCAAACGACAGACTACGAGCAGTACTTC. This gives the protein CASSLGSQTTDYEQYF.

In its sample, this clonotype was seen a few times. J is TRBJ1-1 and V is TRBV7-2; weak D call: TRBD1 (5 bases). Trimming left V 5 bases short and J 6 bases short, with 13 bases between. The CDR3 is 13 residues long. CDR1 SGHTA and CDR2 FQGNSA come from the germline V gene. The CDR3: CASSPGNFAEAFF. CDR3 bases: TGTGCCAGCAGCCCAGGGAATTTCGCTGAAGCTTTCTTT. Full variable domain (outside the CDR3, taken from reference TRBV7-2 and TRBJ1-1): GAGVSQSPSNKVTEKGKDVELRCDPISGHTALYWYRQSLGQGLEFLIYFQGNSAPDKSGLPSDRFSAERTGGSVSTLTIQRTQQEDSAVYLCASSPGNFAEAFFGQGTRLTVV.

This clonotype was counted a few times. The CDR3 here is CASSLKARYTGELFF. Here the CDR3 DNA reads TGTGCCAGCAGCTTAAAGGCGAGATACACCGGGGAGCTGTTTTTT. The chain couples TRBV7-4 to TRBJ2-2; D ambiguous. V lost 2 bases, J lost 3 bases, and 10 bases lay in between. This CDR3 is 15 amino acids long. CDR1 and CDR2 from the germline V gene are SGHVT and SQSDAQ.